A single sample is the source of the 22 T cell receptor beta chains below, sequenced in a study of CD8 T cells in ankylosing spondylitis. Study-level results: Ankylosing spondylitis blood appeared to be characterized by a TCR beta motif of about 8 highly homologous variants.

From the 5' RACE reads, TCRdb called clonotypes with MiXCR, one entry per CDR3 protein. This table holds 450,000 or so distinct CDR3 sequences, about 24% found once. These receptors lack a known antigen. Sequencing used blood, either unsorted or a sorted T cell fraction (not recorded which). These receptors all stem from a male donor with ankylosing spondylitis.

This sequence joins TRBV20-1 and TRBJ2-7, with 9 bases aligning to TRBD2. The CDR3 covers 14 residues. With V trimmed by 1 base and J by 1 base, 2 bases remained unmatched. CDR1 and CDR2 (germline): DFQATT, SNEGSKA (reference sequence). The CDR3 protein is CSARASGKSYEQYV. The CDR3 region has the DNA TGCAGTGCTAGAGCTAGCGGGAAGTCCTACGAGCAGTACGTC.

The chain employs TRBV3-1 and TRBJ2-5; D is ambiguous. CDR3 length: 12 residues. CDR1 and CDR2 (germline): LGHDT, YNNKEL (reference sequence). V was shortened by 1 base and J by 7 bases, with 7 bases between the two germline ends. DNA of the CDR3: TGTGCCAGCAGCCAAGTTGGCGGGACCCAGTACTTC. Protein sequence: CASSQVGGTQYF.

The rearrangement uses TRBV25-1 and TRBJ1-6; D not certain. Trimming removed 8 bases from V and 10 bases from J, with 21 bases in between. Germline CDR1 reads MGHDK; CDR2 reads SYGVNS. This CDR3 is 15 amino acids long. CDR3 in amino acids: CASRGSGGPGSPLHF. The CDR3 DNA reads TGTGCCAGCCGTGGAAGTGGAGGCCCGGGGTCACCCCTCCACTTT.

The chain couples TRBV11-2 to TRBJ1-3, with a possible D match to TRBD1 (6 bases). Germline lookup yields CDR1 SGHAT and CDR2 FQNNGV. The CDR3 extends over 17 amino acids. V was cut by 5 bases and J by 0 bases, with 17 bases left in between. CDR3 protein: CASSDPFRGNSGNTIYF. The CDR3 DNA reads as TGTGCCAGCAGCGATCCTTTCAGGGGCAACTCTGGAAACACCATATATTTT.

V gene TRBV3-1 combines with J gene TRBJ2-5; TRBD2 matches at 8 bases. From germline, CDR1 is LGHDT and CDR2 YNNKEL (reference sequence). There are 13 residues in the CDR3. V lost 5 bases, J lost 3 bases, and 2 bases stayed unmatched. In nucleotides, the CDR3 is TGTGCCAGCAGCATACTAGCGGAAGAGACCCAGTACTTC. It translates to CASSILAEETQYF.

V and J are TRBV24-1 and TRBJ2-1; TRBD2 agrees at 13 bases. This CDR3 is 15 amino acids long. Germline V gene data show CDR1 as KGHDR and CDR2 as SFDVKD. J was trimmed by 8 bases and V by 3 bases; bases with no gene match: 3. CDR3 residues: CATSDGLAGVDEQFF. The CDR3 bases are TGTGCCACCAGTGATGGACTAGCGGGAGTTGATGAGCAGTTCTTC.

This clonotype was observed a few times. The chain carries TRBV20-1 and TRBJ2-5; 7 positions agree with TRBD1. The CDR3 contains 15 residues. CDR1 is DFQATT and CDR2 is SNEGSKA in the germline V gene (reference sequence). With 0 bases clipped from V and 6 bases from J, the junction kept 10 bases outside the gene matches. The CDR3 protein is CSARDRKGAMQTQYF. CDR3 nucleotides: TGCAGTGCTAGAGATCGGAAGGGGGCAATGCAGACCCAGTACTTC.

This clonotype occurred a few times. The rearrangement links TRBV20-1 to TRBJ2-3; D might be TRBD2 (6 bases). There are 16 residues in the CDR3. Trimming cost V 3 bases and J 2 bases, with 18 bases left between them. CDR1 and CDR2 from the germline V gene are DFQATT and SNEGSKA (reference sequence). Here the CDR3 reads CSASPMTGSDTDTQYF. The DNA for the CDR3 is TGCAGTGCTAGTCCTATGACCGGGAGTGACACAGATACGCAGTATTTT.

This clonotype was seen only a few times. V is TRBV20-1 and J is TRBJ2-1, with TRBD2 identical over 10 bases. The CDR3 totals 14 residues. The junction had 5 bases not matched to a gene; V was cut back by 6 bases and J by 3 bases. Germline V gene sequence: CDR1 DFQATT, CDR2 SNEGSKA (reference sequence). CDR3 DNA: TGCAGTGCCGTCACTAGCGGGATCTACAATGAGCAGTTCTTC. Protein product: CSAVTSGIYNEQFF.

The CDR3 loop is CASSFSGQGEGETQYF. The CDR3 nucleotides read TGCGCCAGCAGCTTTTCTGGACAGGGTGAAGGAGAGACCCAGTACTTC. The V gene is TRBV5-1, the J gene TRBJ2-5, with 8 bases lining up with TRBD1. There are 16 residues in the CDR3. CDR1 is SGHRS and CDR2 is YFSETQ in the germline V gene. V dropped 2 bases and J dropped 4; count of bases not matched to a gene: 10.

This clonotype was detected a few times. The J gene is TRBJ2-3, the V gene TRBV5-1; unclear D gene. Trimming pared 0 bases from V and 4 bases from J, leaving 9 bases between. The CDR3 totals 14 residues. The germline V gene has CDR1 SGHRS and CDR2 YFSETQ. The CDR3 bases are TGCGCCAGCAGCTTGGCCGTCGGAGCAGATACGCAGTATTTT. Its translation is CASSLAVGADTQYF.

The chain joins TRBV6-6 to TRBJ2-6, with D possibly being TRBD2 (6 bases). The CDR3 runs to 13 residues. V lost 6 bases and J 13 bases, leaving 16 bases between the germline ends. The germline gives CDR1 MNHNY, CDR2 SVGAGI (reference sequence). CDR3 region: CASSQTGAGVLTF. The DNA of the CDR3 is TGTGCCAGCAGCCAAACAGGTGCGGGGGTCCTGACTTTC.

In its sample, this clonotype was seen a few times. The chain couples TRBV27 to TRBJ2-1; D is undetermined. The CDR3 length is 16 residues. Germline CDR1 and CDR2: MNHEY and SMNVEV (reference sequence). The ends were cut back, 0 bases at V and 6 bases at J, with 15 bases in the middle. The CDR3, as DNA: TGTGCCAGCAGTTTATCGCCGCACCCCTTGGGCAATGAGCAGTTCTTC. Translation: CASSLSPHPLGNEQFF.

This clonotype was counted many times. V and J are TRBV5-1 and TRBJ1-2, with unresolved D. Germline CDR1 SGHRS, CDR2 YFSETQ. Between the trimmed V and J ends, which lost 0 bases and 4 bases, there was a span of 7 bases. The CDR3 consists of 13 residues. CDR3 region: CASSLDSFYGYTF. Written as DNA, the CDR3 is TGCGCCAGCAGCTTGGACAGTTTCTATGGCTACACCTTC. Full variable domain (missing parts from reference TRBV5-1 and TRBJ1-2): KAGVTQTPRYLIKTRGQQVTLSCSPISGHRSVSWYQQTPGQGLQFLFEYFSETQRNKGNFPGRFSGRQFSNSRSEMNVSTLELGDSALYLCASSLDSFYGYTFGSGTRLTVV.

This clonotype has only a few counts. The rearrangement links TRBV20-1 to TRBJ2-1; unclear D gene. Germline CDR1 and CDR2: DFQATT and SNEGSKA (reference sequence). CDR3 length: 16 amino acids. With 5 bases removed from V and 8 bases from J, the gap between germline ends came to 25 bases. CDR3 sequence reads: CSADDLPPAGADEQFF. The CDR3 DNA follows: TGCAGTGCTGACGACCTTCCGCCGGCTGGTGCGGATGAGCAGTTCTTC.

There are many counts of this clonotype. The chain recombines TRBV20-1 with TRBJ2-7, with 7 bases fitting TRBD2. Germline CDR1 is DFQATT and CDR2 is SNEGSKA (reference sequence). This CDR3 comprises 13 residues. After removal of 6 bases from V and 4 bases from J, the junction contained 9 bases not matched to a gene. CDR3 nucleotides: TGCAGTGCAAAAAGCGGGATCCCATACGAGCAGTACTTC. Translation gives CSAKSGIPYEQYF.

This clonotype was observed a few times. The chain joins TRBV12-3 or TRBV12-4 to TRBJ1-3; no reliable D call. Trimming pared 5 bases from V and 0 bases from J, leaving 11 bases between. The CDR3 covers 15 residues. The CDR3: CASSRRIHSGNTIYF. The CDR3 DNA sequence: TGTGCCAGCAGTCGCAGGATACACTCTGGAAACACCATATATTTT.

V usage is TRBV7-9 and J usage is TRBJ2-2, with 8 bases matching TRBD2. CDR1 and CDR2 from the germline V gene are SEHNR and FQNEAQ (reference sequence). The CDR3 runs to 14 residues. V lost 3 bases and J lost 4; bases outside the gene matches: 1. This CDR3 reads CASSLGTSTGELFF. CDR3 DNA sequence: TGTGCCAGCAGCTTGGGGACTAGCACCGGGGAGCTGTTTTTT.

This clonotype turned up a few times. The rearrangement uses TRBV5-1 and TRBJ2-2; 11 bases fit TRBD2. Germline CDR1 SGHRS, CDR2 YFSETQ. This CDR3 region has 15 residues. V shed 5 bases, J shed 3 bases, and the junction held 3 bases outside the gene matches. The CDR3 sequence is CASRQTSGDTGELFF. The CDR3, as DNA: TGCGCCAGCAGGCAGACTAGCGGGGACACCGGGGAGCTGTTTTTT.

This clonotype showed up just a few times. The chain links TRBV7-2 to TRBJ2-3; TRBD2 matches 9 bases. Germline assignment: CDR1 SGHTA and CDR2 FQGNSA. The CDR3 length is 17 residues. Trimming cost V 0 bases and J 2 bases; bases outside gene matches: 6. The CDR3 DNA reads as TGTGCCAGCAGCTTAGCCTTAGCGGGAGAGTACACAGATACGCAGTATTTT. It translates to CASSLALAGEYTDTQYF.

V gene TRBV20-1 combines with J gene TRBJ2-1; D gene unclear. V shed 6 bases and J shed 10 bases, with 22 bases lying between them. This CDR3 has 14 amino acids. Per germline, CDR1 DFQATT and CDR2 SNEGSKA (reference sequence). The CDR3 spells CSAYRQQNNDEQFF. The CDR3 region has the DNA TGCAGTGCATACCGGCAGCAGAATAATGACGAGCAGTTCTTC.

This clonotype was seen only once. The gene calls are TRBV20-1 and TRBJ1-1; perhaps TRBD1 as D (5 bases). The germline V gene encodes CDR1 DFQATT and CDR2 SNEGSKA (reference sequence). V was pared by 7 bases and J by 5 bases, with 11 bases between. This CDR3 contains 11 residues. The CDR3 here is CSVKGRTEAFF. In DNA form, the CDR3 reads TGCAGTGTAAAGGGGAGAACTGAAGCTTTCTTT.